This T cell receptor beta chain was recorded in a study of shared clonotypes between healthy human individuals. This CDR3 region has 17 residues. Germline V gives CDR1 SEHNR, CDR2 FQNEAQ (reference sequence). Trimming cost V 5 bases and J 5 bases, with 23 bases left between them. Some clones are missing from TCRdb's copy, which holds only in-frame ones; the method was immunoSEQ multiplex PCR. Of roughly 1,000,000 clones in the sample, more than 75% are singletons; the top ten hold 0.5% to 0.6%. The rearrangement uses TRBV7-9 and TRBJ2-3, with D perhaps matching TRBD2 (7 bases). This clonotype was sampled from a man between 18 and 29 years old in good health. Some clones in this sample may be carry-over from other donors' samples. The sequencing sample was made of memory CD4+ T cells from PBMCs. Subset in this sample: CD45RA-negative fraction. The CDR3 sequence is CASSLPGAGVRGDTQYF. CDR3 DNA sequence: TGTGCCAGCAGCCTGCCGGGGGCGGGAGTTCGAGGAGATACGCAGTATTTT.